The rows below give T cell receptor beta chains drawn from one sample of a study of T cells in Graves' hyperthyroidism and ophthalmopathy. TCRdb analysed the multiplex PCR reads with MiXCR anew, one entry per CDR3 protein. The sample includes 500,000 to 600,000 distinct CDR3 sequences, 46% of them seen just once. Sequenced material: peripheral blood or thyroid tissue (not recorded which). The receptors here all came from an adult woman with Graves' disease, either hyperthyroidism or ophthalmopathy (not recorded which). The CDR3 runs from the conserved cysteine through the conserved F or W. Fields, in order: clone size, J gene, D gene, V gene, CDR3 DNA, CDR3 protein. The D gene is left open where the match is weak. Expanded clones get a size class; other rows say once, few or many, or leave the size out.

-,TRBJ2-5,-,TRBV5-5,TGTGCCAGCAACTCCGGGACACAAGAGACCCAGTACTTC,CASNSGTQETQYF
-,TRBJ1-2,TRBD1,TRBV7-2,TGTGCCAGCCTTACAGGGGGCCTGTATGGCTACACCTTC,CASLTGGLYGYTF
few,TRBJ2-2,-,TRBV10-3,TGTGCCATCAACGGTAACACCGGGGAGCTGTTTTTT,CAINGNTGELFF
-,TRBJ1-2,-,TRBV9,TGTGCCAGCAGTTTAGACGGATGGAGGGGCTACACCTTC,CASSLDGWRGYTF
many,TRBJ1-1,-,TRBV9,TGTGCCAGCAGCGTAGTCGGGGGGGCGGCTTTCTTT,CASSVVGGAAFF
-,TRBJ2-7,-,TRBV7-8,TGTGCCAGCAGCTCGAAACAGGGAAGCTCCTACGAGCAGTACTTC,CASSSKQGSSYEQYF
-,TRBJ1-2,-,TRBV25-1,TGTGCCAGCAGCGTGGGGGGTAGGGGGTCATCCAACTATGGCTACACCTTC,CASSVGGRGSSNYGYTF
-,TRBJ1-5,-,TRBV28,TGTGCCAGCAGTCGCCCCGGGGAGGGAAGCAATCAGCCCCAGCATTTT,CASSRPGEGSNQPQHF
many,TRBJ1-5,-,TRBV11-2,TGTGCCAGCAGCTTTTCAGGGCCTGATCAGCCCCAGCATTTT,CASSFSGPDQPQHF
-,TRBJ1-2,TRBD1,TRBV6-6,TGTGCCAGCAGTTGGACAGGGATCGGCTACACCTTC,CASSWTGIGYTF